This T cell receptor beta chain was found in a study of CD8+CD57+ T cells in acquired aplastic anemia. Points from the study as a whole: With respect to CD8+ Simpson's diversity, patients and controls did not differ significantly.

Patients picked for sequencing had shown CD8+CD57+ cell expansion detected by flow cytometry. Patients were treatment-naive when blood was sampled. The CDR3 has 14 amino acids. CDR1 and CDR2 from the germline V gene are SGHTA and FQGNSA. Trimming left V 2 bases short and J 13 bases short, with 20 bases between. This clonotype has at least ten counts. Its antigen remains unidentified. The study profiled TCR beta VDJ and CDR3 using genomic DNA as template. TCRdb independently ran MiXCR on the reads; one entry per CDR3 protein. This table has hundreds of thousands of distinct CDR3 sequences, about a third appearing once.

The clonotype was recovered from a human donor with aplastic anemia. The specimen sequenced was sorted CD4+, CD8+, or CD8+CD57+ T cells (not recorded which) from PBMCs. The chain carries TRBV7-2 and TRBJ1-2, with D uncertain. CDR3 residues: CASSLMTGQKASTF. The CDR3, as DNA: TGTGCCAGCAGCTTAATGACTGGGCAGAAGGCATCCACCTTC.